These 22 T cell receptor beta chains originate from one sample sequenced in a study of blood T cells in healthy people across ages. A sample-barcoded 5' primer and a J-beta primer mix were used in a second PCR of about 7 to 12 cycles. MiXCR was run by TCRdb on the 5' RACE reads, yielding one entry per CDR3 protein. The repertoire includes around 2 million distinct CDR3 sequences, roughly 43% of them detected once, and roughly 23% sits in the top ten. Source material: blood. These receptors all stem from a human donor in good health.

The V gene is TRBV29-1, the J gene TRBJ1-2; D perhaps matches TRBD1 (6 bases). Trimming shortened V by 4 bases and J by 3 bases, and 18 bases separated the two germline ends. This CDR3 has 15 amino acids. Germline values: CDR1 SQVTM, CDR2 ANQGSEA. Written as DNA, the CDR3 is TGCAGCGTTGTCTTACAGGGCCGTACCGACTATGGCTACACCTTC. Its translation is CSVVLQGRTDYGYTF.

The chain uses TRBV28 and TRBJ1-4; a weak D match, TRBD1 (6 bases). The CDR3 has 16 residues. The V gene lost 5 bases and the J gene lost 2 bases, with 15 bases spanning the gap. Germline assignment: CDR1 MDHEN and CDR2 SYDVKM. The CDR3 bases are TGTGCCAGCAGTCTTCAGGGGCTGGGGACTAATGAAAAACTGTTTTTT. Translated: CASSLQGLGTNEKLFF.

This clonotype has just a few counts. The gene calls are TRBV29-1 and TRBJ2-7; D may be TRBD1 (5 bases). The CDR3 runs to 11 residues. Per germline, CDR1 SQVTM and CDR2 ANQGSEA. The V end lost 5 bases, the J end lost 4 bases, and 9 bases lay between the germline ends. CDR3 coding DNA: TGCAGCGTTTCGAAGGGGTACGAGCAGTACTTC. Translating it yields CSVSKGYEQYF.

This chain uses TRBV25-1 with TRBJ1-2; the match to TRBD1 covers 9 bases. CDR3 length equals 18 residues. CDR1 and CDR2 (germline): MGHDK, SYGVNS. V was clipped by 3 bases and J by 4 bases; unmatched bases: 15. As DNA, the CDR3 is TGTGCCAGCAGTGACCCCGGGACAGGGAAAGAGTTCTCCTATGGCTACACCTTC. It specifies CASSDPGTGKEFSYGYTF.

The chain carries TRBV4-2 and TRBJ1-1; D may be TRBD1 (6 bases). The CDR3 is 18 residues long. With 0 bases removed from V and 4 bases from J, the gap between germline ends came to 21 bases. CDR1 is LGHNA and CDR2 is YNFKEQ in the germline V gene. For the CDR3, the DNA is TGTGCCAGCAGCCAAGATAGGAGGGGGTCGGGAAAGCGCACTGAAGCTTTCTTT. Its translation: CASSQDRRGSGKRTEAFF.

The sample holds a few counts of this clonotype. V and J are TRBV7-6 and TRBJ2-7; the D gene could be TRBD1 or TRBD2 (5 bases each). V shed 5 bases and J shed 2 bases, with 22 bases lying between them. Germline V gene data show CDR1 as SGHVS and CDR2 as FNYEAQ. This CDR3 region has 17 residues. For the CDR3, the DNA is TGTGCCAGCAGCCCCCTTATTGACGGGGCGGACACCTACGAGCAGTACTTC. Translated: CASSPLIDGADTYEQYF. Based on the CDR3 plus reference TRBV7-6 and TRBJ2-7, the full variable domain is GAGVSQSPRYKVTKRGQDVALRCDPISGHVSLYWYRQALGQGPEFLTYFNYEAQQDKSGLPNDRFSAERPEGSISTLTIQRTEQRDSAMYRCASSPLIDGADTYEQYFGPGTRLTVT.

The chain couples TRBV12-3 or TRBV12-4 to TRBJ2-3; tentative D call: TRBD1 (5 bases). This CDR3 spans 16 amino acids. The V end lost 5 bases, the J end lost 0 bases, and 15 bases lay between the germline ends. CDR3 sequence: CASSPLRDLSTDTQYF. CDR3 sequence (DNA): TGTGCCAGCAGTCCCCTCAGGGATCTGAGCACAGATACGCAGTATTTT.

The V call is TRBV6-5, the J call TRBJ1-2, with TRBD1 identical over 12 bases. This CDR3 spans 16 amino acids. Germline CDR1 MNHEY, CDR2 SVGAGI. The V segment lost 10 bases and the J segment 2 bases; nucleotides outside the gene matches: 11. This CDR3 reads CATTTLGTGGNYGYTF. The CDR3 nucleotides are TGTGCCACCACAACTCTTGGGACAGGGGGCAACTATGGCTACACCTTC.

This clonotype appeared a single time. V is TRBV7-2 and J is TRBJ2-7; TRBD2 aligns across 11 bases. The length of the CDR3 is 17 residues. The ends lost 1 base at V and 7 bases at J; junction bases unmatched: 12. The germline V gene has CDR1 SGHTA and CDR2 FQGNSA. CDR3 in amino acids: CASSLEATSGVPREQYF. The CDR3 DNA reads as TGTGCCAGCAGCTTAGAAGCGACTAGCGGGGTCCCGAGGGAGCAGTACTTC.

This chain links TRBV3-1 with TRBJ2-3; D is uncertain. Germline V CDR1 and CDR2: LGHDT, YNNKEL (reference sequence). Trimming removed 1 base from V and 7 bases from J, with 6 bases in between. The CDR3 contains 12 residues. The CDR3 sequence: CASSQGRHTQYF. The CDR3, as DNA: TGTGCCAGCAGCCAAGGACGACATACGCAGTATTTT.

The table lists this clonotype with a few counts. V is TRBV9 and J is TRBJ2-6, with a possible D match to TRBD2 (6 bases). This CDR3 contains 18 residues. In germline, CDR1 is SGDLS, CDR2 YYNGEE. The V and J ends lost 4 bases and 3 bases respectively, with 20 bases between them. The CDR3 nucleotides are TGTGCCAGCAGCAAGCGGTCGGGGGTTCCCAATGGGGCCAACGTCCTGACTTTC. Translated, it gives CASSKRSGVPNGANVLTF.

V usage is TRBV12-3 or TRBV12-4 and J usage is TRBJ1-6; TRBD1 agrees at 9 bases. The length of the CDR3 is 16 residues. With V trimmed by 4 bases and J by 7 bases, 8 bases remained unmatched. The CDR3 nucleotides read TGTGCCAGCAGTTCGGGACAGGGAGTCCCCAATTCACCCCTCCACTTT. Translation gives CASSSGQGVPNSPLHF.

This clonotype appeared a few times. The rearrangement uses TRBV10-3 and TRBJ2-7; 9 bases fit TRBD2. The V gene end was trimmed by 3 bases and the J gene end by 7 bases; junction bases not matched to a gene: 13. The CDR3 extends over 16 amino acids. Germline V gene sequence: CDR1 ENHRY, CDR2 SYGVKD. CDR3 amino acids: CAISERFAGGMREQYF. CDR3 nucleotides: TGTGCCATCAGTGAAAGGTTCGCGGGGGGGATGAGAGAGCAGTACTTC.

The CDR3 bases are TGTGCCAGCAGCTTAGCCAAGACCTATGGGGGGGCAGGAGTAAATGAGCAGTTCTTC. Translation gives CASSLAKTYGGAGVNEQFF. The chain joins TRBV7-2 to TRBJ2-1; tentative D call: TRBD2 (7 bases). The germline V gene has CDR1 SGHTA and CDR2 FQGNSA. This CDR3 contains 19 residues. V lost 0 bases, J lost 7 bases, and 25 bases lay in between. The full variable domain, in which reference TRBV7-2 and TRBJ2-1 provide the parts outside the CDR3, is GAGVSQSPSNKVTEKGKDVELRCDPISGHTALYWYRQSLGQGLEFLIYFQGNSAPDKSGLPSDRFSAERTGGSVSTLTIQRTQQEDSAVYLCASSLAKTYGGAGVNEQFFGPGTRLTVL.

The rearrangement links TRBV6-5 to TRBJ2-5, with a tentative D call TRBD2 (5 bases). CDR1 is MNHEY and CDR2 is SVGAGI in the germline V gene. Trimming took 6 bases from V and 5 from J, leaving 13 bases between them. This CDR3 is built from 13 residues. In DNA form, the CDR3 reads TGTGCCAGCAGCACCGCGGGTTGGGAGACCCAGTACTTC. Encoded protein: CASSTAGWETQYF.

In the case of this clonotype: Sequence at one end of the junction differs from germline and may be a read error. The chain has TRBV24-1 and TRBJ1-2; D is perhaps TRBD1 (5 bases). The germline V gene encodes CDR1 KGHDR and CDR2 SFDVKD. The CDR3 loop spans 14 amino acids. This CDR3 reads CATSDSPGSYGCTF. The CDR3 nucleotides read TGTGCCACCAGTGATTCGCCAGGGAGCTATGGCTGCACCTTC.

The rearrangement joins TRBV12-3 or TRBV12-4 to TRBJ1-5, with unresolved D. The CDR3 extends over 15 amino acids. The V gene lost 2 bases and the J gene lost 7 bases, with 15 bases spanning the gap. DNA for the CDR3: TGTGCCAGCAGTTTATCTATTACCCACGGGCAGCCCCAGCATTTT. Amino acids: CASSLSITHGQPQHF.

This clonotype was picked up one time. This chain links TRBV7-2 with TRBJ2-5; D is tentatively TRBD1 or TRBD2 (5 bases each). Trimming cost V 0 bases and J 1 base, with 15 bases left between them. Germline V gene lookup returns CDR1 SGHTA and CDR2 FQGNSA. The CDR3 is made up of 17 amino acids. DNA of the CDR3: TGTGCCAGCAGCTTAGCCTCAAGGGGACCCCTCCAAGAGACCCAGTACTTC. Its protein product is CASSLASRGPLQETQYF.

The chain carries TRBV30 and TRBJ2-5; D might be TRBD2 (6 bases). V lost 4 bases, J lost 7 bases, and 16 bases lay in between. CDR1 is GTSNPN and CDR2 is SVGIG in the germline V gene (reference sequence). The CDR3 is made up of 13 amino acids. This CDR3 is CAWTKPSERTQYF. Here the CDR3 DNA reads TGTGCCTGGACCAAGCCTAGCGAACGGACCCAGTACTTC.

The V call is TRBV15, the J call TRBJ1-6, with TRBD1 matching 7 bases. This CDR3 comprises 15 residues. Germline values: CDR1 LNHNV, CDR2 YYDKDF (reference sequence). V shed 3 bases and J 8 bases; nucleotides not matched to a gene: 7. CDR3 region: CATSRETGTHSPLHF. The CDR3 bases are TGTGCCACCAGCAGGGAGACAGGGACCCATTCACCCCTCCACTTT. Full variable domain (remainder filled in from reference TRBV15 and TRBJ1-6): DAMVIQNPRYQVTQFGKPVTLSCSQTLNHNVMYWYQQKSSQAPKLLFHYYDKDFNNEADTPDNFQSRRPNTSFCFLDIRSPGLGDTAMYLCATSRETGTHSPLHFGNGTRLTVT.

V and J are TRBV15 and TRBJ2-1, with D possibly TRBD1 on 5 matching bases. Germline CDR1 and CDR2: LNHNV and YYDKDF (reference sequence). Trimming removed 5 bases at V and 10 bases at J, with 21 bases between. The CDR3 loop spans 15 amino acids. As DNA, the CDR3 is TGTGCCACCAGCCCTGATAGTGGGGCGTCCTACGAGCAGTTCTTC. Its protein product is CATSPDSGASYEQFF.

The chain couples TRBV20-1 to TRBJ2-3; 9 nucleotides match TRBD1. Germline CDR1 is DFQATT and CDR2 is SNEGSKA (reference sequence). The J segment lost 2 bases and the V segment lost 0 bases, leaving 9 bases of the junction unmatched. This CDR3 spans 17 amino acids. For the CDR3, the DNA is TGCAGTGCTAGAGATCTGGTGGGGACAGGGCCCACAGATACGCAGTATTTT. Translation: CSARDLVGTGPTDTQYF.